The present T cell receptor (beta chain) was sequenced within a study of cytomegalovirus exposure and HLA in healthy donors. Across the whole study: Previous work identified roughly 120 million unique TCR beta sequences from roughly 170 million T cells.

Findings of the study overall: Most of the CMV-associated TCR beta chains (in a later analysis) appeared to be HLA-restricted. TCR association rates varied by HLA locus in a later analysis, with DRB1 highest and HLA-C lowest.

With respect to this clone: Its antigen is not known.

Primers included in the PCR were 60 Vbeta and 13 Jbeta primers. Clones were sequenced by immunoSEQ multiplex PCR, and TCRdb holds only the in-frame ones, with some missing. The sample has roughly 120,000 clones, about 80% seen once; the top ten hold roughly 3.5%. V lost 3 bases to trimming and J lost 6 bases; unmatched junction nucleotides: 6. The germline V gene has CDR1 KGHSH and CDR2 LQKENI. The CDR3 is made up of 14 amino acids. This clonotype originated in a man in his forties or fifties in good health and CMV-seronegative. Material: PBMCs. The chain employs TRBV18 and TRBJ2-7; 9 bases line up with TRBD1. The chain's CDR3 is CASSPHRGRSEQYF. In nucleotides, the CDR3 is TGTGCCAGCTCACCGCACAGGGGGCGCTCCGAGCAGTACTTC.